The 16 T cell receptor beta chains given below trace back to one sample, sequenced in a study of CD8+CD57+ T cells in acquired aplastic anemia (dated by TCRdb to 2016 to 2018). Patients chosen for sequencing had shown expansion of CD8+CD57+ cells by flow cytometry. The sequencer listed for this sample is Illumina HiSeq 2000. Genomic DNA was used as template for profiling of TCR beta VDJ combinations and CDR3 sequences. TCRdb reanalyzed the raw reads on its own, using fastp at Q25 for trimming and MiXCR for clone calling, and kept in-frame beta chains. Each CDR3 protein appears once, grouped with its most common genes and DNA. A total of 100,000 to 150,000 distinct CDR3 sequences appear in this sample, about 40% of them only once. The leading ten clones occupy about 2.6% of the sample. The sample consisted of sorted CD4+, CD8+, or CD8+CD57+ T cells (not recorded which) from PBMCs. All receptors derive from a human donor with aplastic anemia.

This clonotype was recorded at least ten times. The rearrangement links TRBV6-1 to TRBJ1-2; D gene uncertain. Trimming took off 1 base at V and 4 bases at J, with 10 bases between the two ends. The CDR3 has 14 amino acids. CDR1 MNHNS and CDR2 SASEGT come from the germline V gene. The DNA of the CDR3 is TGTGCCAGCAGTGAAGGGGCAGCCAGCTATGGCTACACCTTC. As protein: CASSEGAASYGYTF.

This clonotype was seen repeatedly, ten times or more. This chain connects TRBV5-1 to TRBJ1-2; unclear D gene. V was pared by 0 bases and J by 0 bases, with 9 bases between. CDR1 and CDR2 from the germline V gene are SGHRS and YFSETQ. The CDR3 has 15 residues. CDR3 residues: CASSLAPGTNYGYTF. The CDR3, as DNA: TGCGCCAGCAGCTTGGCCCCGGGAACTAACTATGGCTACACCTTC.

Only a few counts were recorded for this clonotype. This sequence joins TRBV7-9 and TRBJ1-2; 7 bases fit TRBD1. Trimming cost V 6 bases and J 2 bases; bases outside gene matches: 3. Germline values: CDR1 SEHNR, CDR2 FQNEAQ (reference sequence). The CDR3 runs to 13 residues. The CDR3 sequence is CASRQGQNYGYTF. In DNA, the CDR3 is TGTGCCAGCAGGCAGGGACAGAACTATGGCTACACCTTC.

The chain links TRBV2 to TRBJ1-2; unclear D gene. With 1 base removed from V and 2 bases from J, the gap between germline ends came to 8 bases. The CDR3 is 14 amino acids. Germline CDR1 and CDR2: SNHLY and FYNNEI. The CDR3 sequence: CASSEGYSNYGYTF. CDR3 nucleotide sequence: TGTGCCAGCAGTGAAGGATATTCAAACTATGGCTACACCTTC.

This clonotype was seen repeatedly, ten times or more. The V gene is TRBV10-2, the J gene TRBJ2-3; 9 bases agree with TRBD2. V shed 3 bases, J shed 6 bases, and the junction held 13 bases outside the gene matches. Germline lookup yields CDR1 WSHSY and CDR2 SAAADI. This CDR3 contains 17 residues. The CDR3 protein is CASSDFSGGLYSDTQYF. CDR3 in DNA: TGCGCCAGCAGTGATTTTAGCGGGGGCCTCTATTCCGATACGCAGTATTTT.

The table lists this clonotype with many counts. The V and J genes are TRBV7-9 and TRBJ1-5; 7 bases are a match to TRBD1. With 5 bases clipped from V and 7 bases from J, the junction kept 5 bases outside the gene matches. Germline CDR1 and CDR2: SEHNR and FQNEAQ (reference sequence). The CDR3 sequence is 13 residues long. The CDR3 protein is CASSLGQWQPQHF. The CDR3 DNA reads TGTGCCAGCAGCCTGGGACAGTGGCAGCCCCAGCATTTT.

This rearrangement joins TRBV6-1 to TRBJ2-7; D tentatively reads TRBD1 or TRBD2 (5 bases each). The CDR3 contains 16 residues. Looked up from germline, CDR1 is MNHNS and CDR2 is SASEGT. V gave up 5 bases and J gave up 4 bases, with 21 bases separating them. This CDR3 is CASSRRSGTKFYEQYV. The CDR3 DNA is TGTGCCAGCAGTCGCCGATCCGGGACGAAATTTTACGAGCAGTACGTC.

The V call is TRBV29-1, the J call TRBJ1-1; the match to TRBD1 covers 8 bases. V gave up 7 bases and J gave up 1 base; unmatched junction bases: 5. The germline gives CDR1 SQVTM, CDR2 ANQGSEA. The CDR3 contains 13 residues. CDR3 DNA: TGCAGCGCATCGGGACAGGCGAACACTGAAGCTTTCTTT. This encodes CSASGQANTEAFF.

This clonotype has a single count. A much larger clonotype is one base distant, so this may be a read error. The CDR3 region has the DNA TGCAGTGCTAGAGTGGTGGCCCGGGAAGAAGAGAACATTCAGTACTTC. The encoded protein is CSARVVAREEENIQYF. This chain connects TRBV20-1 to TRBJ2-4, with D possibly being TRBD2 (5 bases). This CDR3 is built from 16 residues. Germline values: CDR1 DFQATT, CDR2 SNEGSKA (reference sequence). Between the trimmed V and J ends, which lost 1 base and 7 bases, there was a span of 20 bases.

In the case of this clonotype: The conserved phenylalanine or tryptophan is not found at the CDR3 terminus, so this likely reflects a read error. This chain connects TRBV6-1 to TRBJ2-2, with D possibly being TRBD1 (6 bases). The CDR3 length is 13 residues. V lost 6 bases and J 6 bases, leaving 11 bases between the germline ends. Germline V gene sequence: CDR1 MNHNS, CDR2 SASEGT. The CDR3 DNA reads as TGTGCCAGCAGACAGGGATTTTCCGGGGAGCTGTTTTCT. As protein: CASRQGFSGELFS.

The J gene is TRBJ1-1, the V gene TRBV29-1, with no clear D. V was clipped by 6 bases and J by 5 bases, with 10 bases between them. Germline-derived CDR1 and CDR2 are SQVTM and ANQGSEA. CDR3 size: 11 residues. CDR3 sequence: CSVRVRTEAFF. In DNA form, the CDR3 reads TGCAGCGTGAGGGTGCGGACTGAAGCTTTCTTT.

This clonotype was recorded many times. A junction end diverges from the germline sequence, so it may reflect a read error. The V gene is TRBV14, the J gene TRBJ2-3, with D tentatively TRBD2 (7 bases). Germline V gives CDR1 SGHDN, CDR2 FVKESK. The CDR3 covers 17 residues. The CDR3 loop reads CASSPLLGRGDTDAQYF. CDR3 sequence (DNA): TGTGCCAGCAGCCCCTTGTTAGGGAGGGGGGACACAGATGCGCAGTATTTT. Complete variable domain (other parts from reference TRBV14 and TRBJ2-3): EAGVTQFPSHSVIEKGQTVTLRCDPISGHDNLYWYRRVMGKEIKFLLHFVKESKQDESGMPNNRFLAERTGGTYSTLKVQPAELEDSGVYFCASSPLLGRGDTDAQYFGPGTRLTVL.

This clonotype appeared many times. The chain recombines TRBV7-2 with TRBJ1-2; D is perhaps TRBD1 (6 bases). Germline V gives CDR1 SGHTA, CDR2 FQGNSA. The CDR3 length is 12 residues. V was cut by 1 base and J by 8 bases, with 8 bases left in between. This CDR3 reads CASSLGGAGYTF. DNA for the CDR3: TGTGCCAGCAGCTTAGGGGGGGCCGGCTACACCTTC.

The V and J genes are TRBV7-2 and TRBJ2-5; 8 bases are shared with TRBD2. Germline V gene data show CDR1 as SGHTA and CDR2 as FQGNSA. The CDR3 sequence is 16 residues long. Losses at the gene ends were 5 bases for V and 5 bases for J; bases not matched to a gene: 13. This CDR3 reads CASSLSGRRVYETQYF. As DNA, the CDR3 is TGTGCCAGCAGCCTAAGCGGGAGAAGGGTTTATGAGACCCAGTACTTC.

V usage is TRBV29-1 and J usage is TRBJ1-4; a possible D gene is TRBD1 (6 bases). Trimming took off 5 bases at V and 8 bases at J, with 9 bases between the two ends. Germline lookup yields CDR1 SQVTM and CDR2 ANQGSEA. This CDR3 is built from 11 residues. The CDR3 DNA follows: TGCAGCGTTAGAAGGGGGGAAAAACTGTTTTTT. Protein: CSVRRGEKLFF.

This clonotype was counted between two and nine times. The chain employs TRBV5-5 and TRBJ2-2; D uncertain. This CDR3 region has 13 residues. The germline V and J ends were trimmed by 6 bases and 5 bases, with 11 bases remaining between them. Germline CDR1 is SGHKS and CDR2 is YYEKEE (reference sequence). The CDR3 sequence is CASNVRYTGELFF. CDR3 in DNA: TGTGCCAGCAACGTAAGGTATACCGGGGAGCTGTTTTTT.